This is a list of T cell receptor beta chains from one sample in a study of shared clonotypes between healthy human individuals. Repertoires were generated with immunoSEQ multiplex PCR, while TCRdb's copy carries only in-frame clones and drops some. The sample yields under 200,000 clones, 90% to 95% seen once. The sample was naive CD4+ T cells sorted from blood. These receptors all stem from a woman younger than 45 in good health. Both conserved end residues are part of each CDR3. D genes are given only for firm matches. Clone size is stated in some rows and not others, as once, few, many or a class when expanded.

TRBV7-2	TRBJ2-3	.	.	TGTGCCAGCAGCTCGAGTAACATAGATACGCAGTATTTT	CASSSSNIDTQYF
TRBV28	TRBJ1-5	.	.	TGTGCCAGCAGTTCGCCGGGGAGGGGTGACAATCAGCCCCAGCATTTT	CASSSPGRGDNQPQHF
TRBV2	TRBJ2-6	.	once	TGTGCCAGCCGCCCAAACTCTGGGGCCAACGTCCTGACTTTC	CASRPNSGANVLTF
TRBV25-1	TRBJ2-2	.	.	TGTGCCAGCAGTGATGAGCAGGGCGCGAACACCGGGGAGCTGTTTTTT	CASSDEQGANTGELFF
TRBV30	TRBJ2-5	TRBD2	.	TGTGCCTGGAGTAAAGCCCGGACTAGCGGGAACCAAGAGACCCAGTACTTC	CAWSKARTSGNQETQYF
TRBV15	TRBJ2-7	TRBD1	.	TGTGCCACCAGCAGATCGGGACAGAGCTCCTACGAGCAGTACTTC	CATSRSGQSSYEQYF
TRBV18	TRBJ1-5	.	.	TGTGCCAGCTCTCCCAGCACGTCAGGACAGCCCCAGCATTTT	CASSPSTSGQPQHF
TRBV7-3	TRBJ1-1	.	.	TGTGCCAGCAGCCCAAACGGGGGGAACACTGAAGCTTTCTTT	CASSPNGGNTEAFF
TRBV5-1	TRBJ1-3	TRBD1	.	TGCGCCAGCAGCTTGGCGGGGCAGGGGGCTGGAAACACCATATATTTT	CASSLAGQGAGNTIYF
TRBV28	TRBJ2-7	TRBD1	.	TGTGCCAGCAGTTTGGGCCGGACAGGGCGCGAGCAGTACTTC	CASSLGRTGREQYF
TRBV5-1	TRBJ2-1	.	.	TGCGCCAGCAGCGCCGGGACTTACAATGAGCAGTTCTTC	CASSAGTYNEQFF
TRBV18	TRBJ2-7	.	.	TGTGCCAGCTCACCAAGGTCCCCCTACGAGCAGTACTTC	CASSPRSPYEQYF
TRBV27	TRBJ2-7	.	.	TGTGCCAGCAGGGTCGGGGGAAGCTCCTACGAGCAGTACTTC	CASRVGGSSYEQYF
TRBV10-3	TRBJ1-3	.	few	TGTGCCATCGGTGGACGAAACACCATATATTTT	CAIGGRNTIYF
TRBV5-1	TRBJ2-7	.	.	TGCGCCAGCAGCCGCCAGGGGACGGCAACCTACGAGCAGTACTTC	CASSRQGTATYEQYF
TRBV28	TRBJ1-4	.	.	TGTGCCAGCAGTTTTTTTTCCCAACTCACTAATGAAAAACTGTTTTTT	CASSFFSQLTNEKLFF
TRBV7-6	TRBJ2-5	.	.	TGTGCCAGCAGCTTGGGGGCGCGATGGGAGACCCAGTACTTC	CASSLGARWETQYF
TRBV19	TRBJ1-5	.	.	TGTGCCAGTACCTTAGGGCAGGGAATAAGCAATCAGCCCCAGCATTTT	CASTLGQGISNQPQHF
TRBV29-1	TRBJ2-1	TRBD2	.	TGCAGCGTTGCGGGGAGGACTAGCGGGAAAGGTGGCGAGCAGTTCTTC	CSVAGRTSGKGGEQFF
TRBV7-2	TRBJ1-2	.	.	TGTGCCAGCAGCCCAAGGCAGGGAACTAACTATGGCTACACCTTC	CASSPRQGTNYGYTF
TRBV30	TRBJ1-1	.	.	TGTGCCTGGAGCAGGACACCGAACACTGAAGCTTTCTTT	CAWSRTPNTEAFF
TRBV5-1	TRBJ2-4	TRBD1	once	TGCGCCAGCAGCAAAGGACAGGATTCGGACATTCAGTACTTC	CASSKGQDSDIQYF
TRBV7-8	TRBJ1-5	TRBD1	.	TGTGCCAGCAGCGTTTCCGGGACAGGGGCCCCTTATAGCAATCAGCCCCAGCATTTT	CASSVSGTGAPYSNQPQHF
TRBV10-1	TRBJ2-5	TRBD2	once	TGCGCCAGCAGTCCGACTAGCGGGAGGTTCGAAGAGACCCAGTACTTC	CASSPTSGRFEETQYF
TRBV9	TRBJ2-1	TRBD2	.	TGTGCCAGCAGCCTTAGACTAGCGGGCACCTACAATGAGCAGTTCTTC	CASSLRLAGTYNEQFF
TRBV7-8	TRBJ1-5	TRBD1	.	TGTGCCAGCAGCTTAATTCCAGGGGGGGTAGATCAGCCCCAGCATTTT	CASSLIPGGVDQPQHF
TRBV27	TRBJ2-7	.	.	TGTGCCAGCAGTTCGACTAGGGGGTACGAGCAGTACTTC	CASSSTRGYEQYF
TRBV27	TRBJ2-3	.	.	TGTGCCAGCAGTTCCCGAGACACAGATACGCAGTATTTT	CASSSRDTDTQYF
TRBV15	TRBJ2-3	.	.	TGTGCCACCAGCAGGGGGGAGACAGATACGCAGTATTTT	CATSRGETDTQYF
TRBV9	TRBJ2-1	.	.	TGTGCCAGCAGACCTGGAGCGAGCTCCTACAATGAGCAGTTCTTC	CASRPGASSYNEQFF
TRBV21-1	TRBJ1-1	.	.	TGTGCCAGCAGCACAAACCGACCAGATTCTGAGAGGGCTTTCTTT	CASSTNRPDSERAFF
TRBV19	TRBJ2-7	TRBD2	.	TGTGCCAGTAGTACGGGACTAGCGAGACATAGTTCCTACGAGCAGTACTTC	CASSTGLARHSSYEQYF
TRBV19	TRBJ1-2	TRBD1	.	TGTGCCAGTATCCCGGACAGGGAGTTTCATGGCTACACCTTC	CASIPDREFHGYTF
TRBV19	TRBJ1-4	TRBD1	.	TGTGCCAGTAGTAACAACAGGGGGGTACTTGAAAAACTGTTTTTT	CASSNNRGVLEKLFF
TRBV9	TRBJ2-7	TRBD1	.	TGTGCCAGCAGCGCGGGACAGGGGGCAACCTACGAGCAGTACTTC	CASSAGQGATYEQYF
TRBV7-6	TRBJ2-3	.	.	TGTGCCAGCAGCTTACTGGGACTGAGCACAGATACGCAGTATTTT	CASSLLGLSTDTQYF
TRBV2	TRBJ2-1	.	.	TGTGCCAGCAGTGCACGAATTACCTACAATGAGCAGTTCTTC	CASSARITYNEQFF
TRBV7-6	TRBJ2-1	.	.	TGTGCCAGCAGCTTAACACCGCTCGAGGGTAAGCAGTTCTTC	CASSLTPLEGKQFF
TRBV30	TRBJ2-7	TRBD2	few	TGTGCCTGGAGTGTACGGGCGGGAGTTCTCGAGCAGTACTTC	CAWSVRAGVLEQYF
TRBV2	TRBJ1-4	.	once	TGTGCCAGCAGTTCTGGGGGGGGAAAACTGTTTTTT	CASSSGGGKLFF
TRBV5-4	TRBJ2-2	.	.	TGTGCCAGCAGCTTGAGTAACGCCGGGGAGCTGTTTTTT	CASSLSNAGELFF
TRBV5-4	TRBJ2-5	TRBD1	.	TGTGCCACCCACGGGTGGACAGGGGGAGAGACCCAGTACTTC	CATHGWTGGETQYF
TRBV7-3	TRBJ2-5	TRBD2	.	TGTGCCAGCAGCGCCTCTAGCGGGAGCCGGGAGACCCAGTACTTC	CASSASSGSRETQYF
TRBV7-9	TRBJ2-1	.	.	TGTGCCAGCAGCCCGAGACAGACTGGGAGCTCCTACAATGAGCAGTTCTTC	CASSPRQTGSSYNEQFF
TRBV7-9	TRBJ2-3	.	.	TGTGCCAGCAGCTTATCCGGGAGTACAGATACGCAGTATTTT	CASSLSGSTDTQYF
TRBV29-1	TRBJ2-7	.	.	TGCAGCGCCCGGGGGTCCTTGAGCGAGCAGTACTTC	CSARGSLSEQYF
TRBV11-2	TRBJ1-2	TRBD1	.	TGTGCCAGCAGCTTAGCCAGGGGGCGTGGCTACACCTTC	CASSLARGRGYTF
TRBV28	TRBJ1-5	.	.	TGTGCCAGCAGTGTGATTACACAGCTTAGCAATCAGCCCCAGCATTTT	CASSVITQLSNQPQHF
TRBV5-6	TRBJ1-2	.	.	TGTGCCAGCATGAAAGCAGGGAACTATGGCTACACCTTC	CASMKAGNYGYTF
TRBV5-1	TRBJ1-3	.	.	TGCGCCAGCAGCTTTGACAGCCCCTCTGGAAACACCATATATTTT	CASSFDSPSGNTIYF
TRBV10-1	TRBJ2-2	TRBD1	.	TGCGCCAGTACAGGGGGAGTCGGGACCGGGGAGCTGTTTTTT	CASTGGVGTGELFF
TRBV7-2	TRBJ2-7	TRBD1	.	TGTGCCAGCAGCCTCCCGGGACAGGGCTCCTACGAGCAGTACTTC	CASSLPGQGSYEQYF
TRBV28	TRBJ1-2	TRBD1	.	TGTGCCAGCAGCCAGGACAGGGGGCGGTTAGACTATGGCTACACCTTC	CASSQDRGRLDYGYTF
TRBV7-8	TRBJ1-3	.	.	TGTGCCAGCAGCTTGCGACAACTGGGGTTCAGTCTTACTGGAAACACCATATATTTT	CASSLRQLGFSLTGNTIYF
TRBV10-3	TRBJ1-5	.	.	TGTGCCATCAGCTCCGGGACCGAGGGCCTACAGCCCCAGCATTTT	CAISSGTEGLQPQHF
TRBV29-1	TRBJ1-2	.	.	TGCAGCGTTGAAGCGGGCCGGACCTATGGCTACACCTTC	CSVEAGRTYGYTF
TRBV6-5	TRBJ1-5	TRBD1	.	TGTGCCAGCAAGACAGACAGGGGAGGACAGCCCCAGCATTTT	CASKTDRGGQPQHF